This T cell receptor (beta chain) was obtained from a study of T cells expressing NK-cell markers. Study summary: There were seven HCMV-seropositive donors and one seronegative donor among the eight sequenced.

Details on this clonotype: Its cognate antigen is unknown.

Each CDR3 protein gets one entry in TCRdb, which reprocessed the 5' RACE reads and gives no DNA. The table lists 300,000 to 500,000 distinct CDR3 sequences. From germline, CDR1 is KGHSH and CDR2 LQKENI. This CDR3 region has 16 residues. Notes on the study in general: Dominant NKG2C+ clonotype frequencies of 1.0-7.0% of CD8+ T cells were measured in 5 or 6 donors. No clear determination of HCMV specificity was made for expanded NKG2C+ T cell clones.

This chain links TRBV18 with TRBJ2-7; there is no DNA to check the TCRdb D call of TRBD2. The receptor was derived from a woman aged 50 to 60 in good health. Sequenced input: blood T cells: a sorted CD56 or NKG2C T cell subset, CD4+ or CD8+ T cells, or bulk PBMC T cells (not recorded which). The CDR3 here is CASSPRERAYSYEQYF.